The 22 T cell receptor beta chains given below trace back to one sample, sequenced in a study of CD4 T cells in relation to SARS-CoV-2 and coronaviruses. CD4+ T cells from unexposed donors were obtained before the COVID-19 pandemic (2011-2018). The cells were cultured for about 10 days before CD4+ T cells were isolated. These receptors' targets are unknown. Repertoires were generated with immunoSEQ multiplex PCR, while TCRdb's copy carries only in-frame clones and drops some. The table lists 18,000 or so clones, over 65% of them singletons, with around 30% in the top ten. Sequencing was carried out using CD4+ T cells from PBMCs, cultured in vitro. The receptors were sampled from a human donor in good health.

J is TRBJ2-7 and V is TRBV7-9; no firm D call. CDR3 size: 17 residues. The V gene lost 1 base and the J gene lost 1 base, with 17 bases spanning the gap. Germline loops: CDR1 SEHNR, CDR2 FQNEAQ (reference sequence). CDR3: CASSLDGPLAHSYEQYF. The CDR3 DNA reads TGTGCCAGCAGCTTAGACGGGCCCCTCGCCCATTCCTACGAGCAGTACTTC. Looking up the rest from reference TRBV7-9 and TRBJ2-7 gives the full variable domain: DTGVSQNPRHKITKRGQNVTFRCDPISEHNRLYWYRQTLGQGPEFLTYFQNEAQLEKSRLLSDRFSAERPKGSFSTLEIQRTEQGDSAMYLCASSLDGPLAHSYEQYFGPGTRLTVT.

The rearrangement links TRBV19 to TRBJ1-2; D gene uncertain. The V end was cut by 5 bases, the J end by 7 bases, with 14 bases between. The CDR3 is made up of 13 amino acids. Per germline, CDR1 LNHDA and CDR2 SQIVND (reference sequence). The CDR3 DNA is TGTGCCAGTAGTTTCCAGACGGGCCCTGGCTACACCTTC. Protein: CASSFQTGPGYTF.

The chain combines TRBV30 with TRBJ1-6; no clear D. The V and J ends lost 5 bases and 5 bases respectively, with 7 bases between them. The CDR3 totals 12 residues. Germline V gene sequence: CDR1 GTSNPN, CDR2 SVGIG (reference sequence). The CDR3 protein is CAWVINNSPLHF. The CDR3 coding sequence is TGTGCCTGGGTGATAAATAATTCACCCCTCCACTTT.

The CDR3 sequence: CASSQVRGRHQYF. The CDR3 DNA is TGTGCCAGCAGCCAAGTAAGGGGGAGGCACCAGTACTTC. The chain has TRBV3-1 (or the pseudogene TRBV3-2) and TRBJ2-5; perhaps D is TRBD1 or TRBD2 (6 bases each). From germline, CDR1 is LGHDT and CDR2 YNNKEL (reference sequence). CDR3 size: 13 residues. Trimming cost V 1 base and J 10 bases, with 13 bases left between them.

This CDR3 is CASSPAVYYNEQFF. The CDR3 nucleotides read TGTGCCAGCTCACCAGCGGTCTACTACAATGAGCAGTTCTTC. The chain links TRBV18 to TRBJ2-1; D ambiguous. This CDR3 has 14 residues. V was shortened by 2 bases and J by 3 bases, with 8 bases between the two germline ends. Germline CDR1 and CDR2: KGHSH and LQKENI. Full variable domain (remainder filled in from reference TRBV18 and TRBJ2-1): NAGVMQNPRHLVRRRGQEARLRCSPMKGHSHVYWYRQLPEEGLKFMVYLQKENIIDESGMPKERFSAEFPKEGPSILRIQQVVRGDSAAYFCASSPAVYYNEQFFGPGTRLTVL.

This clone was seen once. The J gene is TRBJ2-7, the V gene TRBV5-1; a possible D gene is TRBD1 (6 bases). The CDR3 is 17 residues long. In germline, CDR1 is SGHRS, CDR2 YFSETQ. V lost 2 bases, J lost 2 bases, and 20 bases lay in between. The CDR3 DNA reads TGCGCCAGCAGCTTTGGACCACAGGGTTCCGAGGCCTACGAGCAGTACTTC. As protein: CASSFGPQGSEAYEQYF.

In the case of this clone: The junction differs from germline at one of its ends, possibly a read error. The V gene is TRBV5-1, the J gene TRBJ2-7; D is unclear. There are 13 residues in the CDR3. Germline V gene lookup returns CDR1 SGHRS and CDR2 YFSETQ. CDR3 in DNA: TGCGCCAGCAGCTTGACGTCCTCCCACGAGCAGTACTTC. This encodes CASSLTSSHEQYF.

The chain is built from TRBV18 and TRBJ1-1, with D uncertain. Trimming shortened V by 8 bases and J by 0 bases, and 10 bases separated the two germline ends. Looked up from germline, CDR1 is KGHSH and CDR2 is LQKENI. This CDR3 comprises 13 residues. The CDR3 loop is CASLPSVNTEAFF. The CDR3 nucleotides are TGTGCCAGCCTCCCCTCAGTGAACACTGAAGCTTTCTTT.

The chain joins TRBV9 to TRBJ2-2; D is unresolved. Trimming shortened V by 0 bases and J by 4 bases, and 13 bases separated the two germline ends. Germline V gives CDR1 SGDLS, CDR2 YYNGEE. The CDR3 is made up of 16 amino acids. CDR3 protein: CASSVASVIRTGELFF. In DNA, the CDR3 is TGTGCCAGCAGCGTAGCCAGTGTAATCCGCACCGGGGAGCTGTTTTTT.

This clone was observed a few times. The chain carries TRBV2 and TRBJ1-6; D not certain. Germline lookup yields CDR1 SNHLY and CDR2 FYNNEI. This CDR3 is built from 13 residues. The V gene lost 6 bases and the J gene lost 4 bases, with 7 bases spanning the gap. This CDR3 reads CASRSSYNSPLHF. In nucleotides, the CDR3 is TGTGCCAGCAGATCAAGTTATAATTCACCCCTCCACTTT.

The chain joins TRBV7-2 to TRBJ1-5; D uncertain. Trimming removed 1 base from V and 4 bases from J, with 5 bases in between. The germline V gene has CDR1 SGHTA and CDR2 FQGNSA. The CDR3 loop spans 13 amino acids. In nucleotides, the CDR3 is TGTGCCAGCAGCTTAGGTTTGAATCAGCCCCAGCATTTT. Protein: CASSLGLNQPQHF.

The CDR3 coding sequence is TGTGCCAGCAGTCTTAGTCTATTTCGAGGAAGGAGCTCCTACAATGAGCAGTTCTTC. Protein sequence: CASSLSLFRGRSSYNEQFF. The V call is TRBV11-2, the J call TRBJ2-1, with no clear D. Germline assignment: CDR1 SGHAT and CDR2 FQNNGV. Trimming left V 6 bases short and J 0 bases short, with 24 bases between. This CDR3 has 19 amino acids.

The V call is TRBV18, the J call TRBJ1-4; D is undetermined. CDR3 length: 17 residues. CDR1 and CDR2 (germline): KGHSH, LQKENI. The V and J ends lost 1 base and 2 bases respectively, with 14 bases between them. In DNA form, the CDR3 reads TGTGCCAGCTCACCACTCCATCACCCGTCGACTAATGAAAAACTGTTTTTT. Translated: CASSPLHHPSTNEKLFF.

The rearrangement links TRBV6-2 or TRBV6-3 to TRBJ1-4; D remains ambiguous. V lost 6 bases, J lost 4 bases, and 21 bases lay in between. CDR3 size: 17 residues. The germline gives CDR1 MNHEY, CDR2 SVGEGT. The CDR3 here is CASSRAQPNRNNEKLFF. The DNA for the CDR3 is TGTGCCAGCAGCCGGGCCCAGCCTAACCGAAATAATGAAAAACTGTTTTTT.

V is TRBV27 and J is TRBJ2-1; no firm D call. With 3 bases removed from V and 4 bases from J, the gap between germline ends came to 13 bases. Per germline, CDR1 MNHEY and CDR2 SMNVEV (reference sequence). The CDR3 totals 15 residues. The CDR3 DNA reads TGTGCCAGCAGTTTTTCGTGGTACGGGTACAATGAGCAGTTCTTC. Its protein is CASSFSWYGYNEQFF.

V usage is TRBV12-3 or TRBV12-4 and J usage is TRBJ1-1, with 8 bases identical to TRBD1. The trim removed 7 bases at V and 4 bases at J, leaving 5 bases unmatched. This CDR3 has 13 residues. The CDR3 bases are TGTGCCAGCACCGGACAGGGTGGCACTGAAGCTTTCTTT. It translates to CASTGQGGTEAFF.

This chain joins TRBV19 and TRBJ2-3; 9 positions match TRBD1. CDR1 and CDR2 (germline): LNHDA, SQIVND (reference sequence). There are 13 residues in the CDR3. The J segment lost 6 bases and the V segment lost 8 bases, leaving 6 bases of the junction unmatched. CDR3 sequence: CASGTGWSDTQYF. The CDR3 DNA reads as TGTGCCAGTGGGACAGGGTGGAGCGATACGCAGTATTTT.

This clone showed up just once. CDR3 DNA sequence: TGCGCCAGCAGCTTGGCGTCGGACACTGGAAACACCATATATTTT. Translated: CASSLASDTGNTIYF. The chain uses TRBV5-1 and TRBJ1-3, with D maybe TRBD1 (5 bases). The germline V gene encodes CDR1 SGHRS and CDR2 YFSETQ. Deletions cut 0 bases from V and 2 bases from J, with 9 bases between. The CDR3 covers 15 residues. Filled out from reference TRBV5-1 and TRBJ1-3, the complete variable domain reads KAGVTQTPRYLIKTRGQQVTLSCSPISGHRSVSWYQQTPGQGLQFLFEYFSETQRNKGNFPGRFSGRQFSNSRSEMNVSTLELGDSALYLCASSLASDTGNTIYFGEGSWLTVV.

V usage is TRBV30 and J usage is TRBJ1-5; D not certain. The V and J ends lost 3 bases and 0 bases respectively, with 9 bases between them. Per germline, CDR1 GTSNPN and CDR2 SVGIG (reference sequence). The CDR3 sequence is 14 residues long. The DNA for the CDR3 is TGTGCCTGGAGCCCCGGAAGTAGCAATCAGCCCCAGCATTTT. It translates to CAWSPGSSNQPQHF.

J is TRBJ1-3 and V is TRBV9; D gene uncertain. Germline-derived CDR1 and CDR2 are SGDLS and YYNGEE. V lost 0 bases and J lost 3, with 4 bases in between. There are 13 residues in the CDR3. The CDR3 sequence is CASSVDVGNTIYF. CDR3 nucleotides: TGTGCCAGCAGCGTAGATGTTGGAAACACCATATATTTT.

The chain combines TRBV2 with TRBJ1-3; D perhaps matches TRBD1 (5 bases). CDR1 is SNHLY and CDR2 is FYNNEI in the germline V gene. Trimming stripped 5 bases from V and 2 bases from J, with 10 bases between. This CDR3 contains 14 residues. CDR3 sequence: CASSPGTAGNTIYF. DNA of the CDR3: TGTGCCAGCAGTCCCGGGACCGCTGGAAACACCATATATTTT.

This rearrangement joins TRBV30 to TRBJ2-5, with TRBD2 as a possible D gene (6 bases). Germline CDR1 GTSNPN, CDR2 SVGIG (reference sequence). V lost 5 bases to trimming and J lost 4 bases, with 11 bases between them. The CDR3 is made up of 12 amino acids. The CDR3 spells CAWDSGSETQYF. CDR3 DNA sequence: TGTGCCTGGGATAGCGGTTCAGAGACCCAGTACTTC.